Listed below are T cell receptor beta chains from one sample, sequenced in a study of beta chain features in type 1 diabetes. TCRdb's table, derived via immunoSEQ multiplex PCR, lists solely in-frame clones and lacks some. The sample records 130,000 to 150,000 clones, about 7% being singletons. Sequenced input: central memory CD4+ T cells from blood. The receptor set was obtained from a woman aged 25 to 39 in good health. Each CDR3 is given with its conserved first and last residue. D genes are given only for firm matches. Clone size is stated in some rows and not others, as once, few, many or a class when expanded.

size	V	J	D	DNA	CDR3
few	TRBV5-4	TRBJ2-5	TRBD2	TGTGCCAGCAGCACCCGGATAGCGGGTTCAACAGAGACCCAGTACTTC	CASSTRIAGSTETQYF
few	TRBV19	TRBJ1-2	TRBD1	TGTGCCAGTACTGTCCCGGGACAGCTACCCTATGGCTACACCTTC	CASTVPGQLPYGYTF
many	TRBV7-2	TRBJ1-2	.	TGTGCCAGCAGCTTAGCCGGGGGATCTGGCTACACCTTC	CASSLAGGSGYTF
few	TRBV6-6	TRBJ2-7	.	TGTGCCAGCAGACGGACATCCGTCGAGCAGTACTTC	CASRRTSVEQYF
few	TRBV25-1	TRBJ2-6	.	TGTGCCAGCAGTGAATATACAAGCTCTGGGGCCAACGTCCTGACTTTC	CASSEYTSSGANVLTF
few	TRBV19	TRBJ1-2	.	TGTGCCAGCCGGAAGGCGGGGGCAGGGGTGTCGGGTAATGGCTACACCTTC	CASRKAGAGVSGNGYTF
few	TRBV7-2	TRBJ2-3	TRBD1	TGTGCCAGCAGGCAGGGGGCCGGCACAGATACGCAGTATTTT	CASRQGAGTDTQYF
few	TRBV27	TRBJ2-7	TRBD2	TGTGCCAGCAGTTCCCGGCGGGAGAGCTTAGAGCAGTACTTC	CASSSRRESLEQYF
few	TRBV30	TRBJ1-5	.	TGTGCCTGGAGCGAACAGGGCAATCAGCCCCAGCATTTT	CAWSEQGNQPQHF
few	TRBV5-8	TRBJ2-5	.	TGTGCCAGCAGTCGGGGTGAAGAGACCCAGTACTTC	CASSRGEETQYF
few	TRBV6-5	TRBJ1-1	TRBD1	TGTGCCAGCAGTGCACAGGGGGGGAACACTGAAGCTTTCTTT	CASSAQGGNTEAFF
.	TRBV28	TRBJ1-1	.	TGTGCCAGCAGTTTAGGGGGCAGGGGATATGAAGCTTTCTTT	CASSLGGRGYEAFF
few	TRBV19	TRBJ2-1	.	TGTGCCAGTAGTATAAACAGCTTCAATGAGCAGTTCTTC	CASSINSFNEQFF
.	TRBV2	TRBJ2-7	.	TGTGCCAGCAGTGCTGAAGCTGCCTACGAGCAGTACTTC	CASSAEAAYEQYF
few	TRBV5-4	TRBJ2-7	.	TGTGCCAGCAGCTTGGCCTTTGGCTCGCCCTCCTACGAGCAGTACTTC	CASSLAFGSPSYEQYF
few	TRBV7-2	TRBJ2-3	.	TGTGCCAGCAGCTTAAGGGGGGGGGCCCGCACAGATACGCAGTATTTT	CASSLRGGARTDTQYF
few	TRBV7-9	TRBJ1-2	.	TGTGCCAGCAGCTACTCGGCGGCAGGGGTCGGCTACACCTTC	CASSYSAAGVGYTF
few	TRBV6-5	TRBJ2-2	TRBD2	TGTGCCAGCAGAACGGGACTAGCGATGGGCGGGGAGCTGTTTTTT	CASRTGLAMGGELFF
few	TRBV19	TRBJ2-1	TRBD2	TGTGCCAGTCTGGGGGAGGGCCGAGACAATGAGCAGTTCTTC	CASLGEGRDNEQFF
few	TRBV11-1	TRBJ2-7	TRBD1	TGTGCCAGCAGCTTCCCGGGACAGGCTCCCGGGCAGTACTTC	CASSFPGQAPGQYF
.	TRBV7-2	TRBJ2-3	TRBD2	TGTGCCAGCAGCCCGGGACTAGAACCAGATACGCAGTATTTT	CASSPGLEPDTQYF
many	TRBV7-9	TRBJ1-1	.	TGTGCCAGCAGCCAAGTGATGGCGAACACTGAAGCTTTCTTT	CASSQVMANTEAFF
many	TRBV6-5	TRBJ1-2	.	TGTGCCAGCAGTTACTTTGGGGGCGGCTACACCTTC	CASSYFGGGYTF
many	TRBV6-5	TRBJ2-1	.	TGTGCCAGCAGGAGACCTGGGCAGGGCTATGAGCAGTTCTTC	CASRRPGQGYEQFF
few	TRBV30	TRBJ1-1	.	TGTGCCTGGAGGTGGGCAGGTCGAGAAGCTTTCTTT	CAWRWAGREAFF
.	TRBV18	TRBJ2-2	TRBD1	TGTGCCAGCTCACCAGATTGGGACAGGGTCACCGGGGAGCTGTTTTTT	CASSPDWDRVTGELFF
.	TRBV9	TRBJ1-2	TRBD1	TGTGCCAGCAGCTTTACCGGGACAGGGGCTGGCTACACCTTC	CASSFTGTGAGYTF
.	TRBV6-6	TRBJ1-2	TRBD1	TGTGCCAGCAGTCCCGGAGGGACAGGGGATTGGAGCTACACCTTC	CASSPGGTGDWSYTF
many	TRBV29-1	TRBJ2-5	.	TGCAGCGTCTTATTCAGGGTCCCCCAAGAGACCCAGTACTTC	CSVLFRVPQETQYF
many	TRBV30	TRBJ2-1	TRBD2	TGTGCCTGGGGGACTAGCGGGTACAATGAGCAGTTCTTC	CAWGTSGYNEQFF
.	TRBV7-8	TRBJ2-1	TRBD2	TGTGCCAGCAGCCAGGGACTAGCGGGGGACAATGAGCAGTTCTTC	CASSQGLAGDNEQFF
many	TRBV28	TRBJ2-3	TRBD2	TGTGCCAGCGGGAGGGCAACAGATACGCAGTATTTT	CASGRATDTQYF
.	TRBV27	TRBJ2-3	TRBD2	TGTGCCAGCAGTTTTGGTAGCGGGATGGATACGCAGTATTTT	CASSFGSGMDTQYF
few	TRBV4-1	TRBJ1-1	.	TGCGCCAGCAGCCAAGGGGTGAGGATGAACACTGAAGCTTTCTTT	CASSQGVRMNTEAFF
.	TRBV15	TRBJ2-3	.	TGTGCCACCAGCAAAGACCCGCAGGGGGATACGCAGTATTTT	CATSKDPQGDTQYF
many	TRBV19	TRBJ1-2	.	TGTGCCAGTAGTGAAGGCGGACAAAGAGGCTACACCTTC	CASSEGGQRGYTF
.	TRBV5-1	TRBJ2-4	TRBD1	TGCGCCAGCAGCCAAACCGGGACAGGGTTTAACATTCAGTACTTC	CASSQTGTGFNIQYF
.	TRBV7-2	TRBJ2-3	TRBD1	TGTGCCAGCAGCCAGGGACAGGGAACAGATACGCAGTATTTT	CASSQGQGTDTQYF
.	TRBV7-2	TRBJ1-5	.	TGTGCCAGCAGCTTAGGTTACAATCAGCCCCAGCATTTT	CASSLGYNQPQHF